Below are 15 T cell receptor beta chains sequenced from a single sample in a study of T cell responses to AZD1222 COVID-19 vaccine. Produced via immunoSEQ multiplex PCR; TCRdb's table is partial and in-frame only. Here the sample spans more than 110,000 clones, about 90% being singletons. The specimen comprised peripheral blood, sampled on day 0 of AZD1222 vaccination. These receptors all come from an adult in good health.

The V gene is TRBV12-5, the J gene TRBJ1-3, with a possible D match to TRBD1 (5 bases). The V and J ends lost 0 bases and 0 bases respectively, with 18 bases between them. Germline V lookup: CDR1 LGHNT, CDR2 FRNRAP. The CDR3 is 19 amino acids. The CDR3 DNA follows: TGTGCTAGTGGTTTGGTACTTACAGCCGGGGGACTCTCTGGAAACACCATATATTTT. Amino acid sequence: CASGLVLTAGGLSGNTIYF.

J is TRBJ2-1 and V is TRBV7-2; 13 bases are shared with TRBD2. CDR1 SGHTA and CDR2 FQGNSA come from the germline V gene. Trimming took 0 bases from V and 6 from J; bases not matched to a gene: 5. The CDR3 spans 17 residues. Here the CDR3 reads CASSLAQGLAGVNEQFF. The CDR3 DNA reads TGTGCCAGCAGCTTAGCGCAAGGACTAGCGGGAGTCAATGAGCAGTTCTTC.

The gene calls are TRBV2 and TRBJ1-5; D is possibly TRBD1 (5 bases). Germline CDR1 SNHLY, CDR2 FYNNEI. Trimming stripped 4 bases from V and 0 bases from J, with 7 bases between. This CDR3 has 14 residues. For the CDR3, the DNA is TGTGCCAGCAGTGTTGGGGGTAGCAATCAGCCCCAGCATTTT. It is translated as CASSVGGSNQPQHF. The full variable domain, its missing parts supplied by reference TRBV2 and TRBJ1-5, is EPEVTQTPSHQVTQMGQEVILRCVPISNHLYFYWYRQILGQKVEFLVSFYNNEISEKSEIFDDQFSVERPDGSNFTLKIRSTKLEDSAMYFCASSVGGSNQPQHFGDGTRLSIL.

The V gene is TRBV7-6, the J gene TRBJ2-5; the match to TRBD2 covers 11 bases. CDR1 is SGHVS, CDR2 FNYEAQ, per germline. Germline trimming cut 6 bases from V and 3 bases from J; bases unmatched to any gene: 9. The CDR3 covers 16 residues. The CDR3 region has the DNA TGTGCCAGCAGACGGCTAGCGGGAGGAGGTGAAGAGACCCAGTACTTC. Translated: CASRRLAGGGEETQYF.

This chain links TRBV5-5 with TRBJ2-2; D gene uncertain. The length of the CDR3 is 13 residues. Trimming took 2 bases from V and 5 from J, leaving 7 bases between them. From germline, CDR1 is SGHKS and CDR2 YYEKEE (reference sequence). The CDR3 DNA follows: TGTGCCAGCAGCTTCTCTGGGACCGGGGAGCTGTTTTTT. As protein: CASSFSGTGELFF.

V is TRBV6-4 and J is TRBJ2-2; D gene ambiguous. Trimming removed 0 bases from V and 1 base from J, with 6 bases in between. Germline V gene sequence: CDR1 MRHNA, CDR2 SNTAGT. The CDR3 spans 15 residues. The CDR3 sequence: CASSDSSGNTGELFF. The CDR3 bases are TGTGCCAGCAGTGACTCATCCGGGAACACCGGGGAGCTGTTTTTT.

The CDR3 coding sequence is TGTGCCAGCAGGCCCGGGAGTGCCGGCGAGCAGTACTTC. Encoded protein: CASRPGSAGEQYF. This chain connects TRBV12-3 or TRBV12-4 to TRBJ2-7, with D possibly being TRBD2 (6 bases). Deletions cut 6 bases from V and 6 bases from J, with 15 bases between. The CDR3 has 13 amino acids.

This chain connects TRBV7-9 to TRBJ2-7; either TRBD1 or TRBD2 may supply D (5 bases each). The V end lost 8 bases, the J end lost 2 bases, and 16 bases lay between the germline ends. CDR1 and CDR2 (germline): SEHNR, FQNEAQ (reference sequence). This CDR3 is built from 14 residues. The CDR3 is CASGPIWGTYEQYF. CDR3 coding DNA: TGTGCCAGCGGCCCCATTTGGGGGACCTACGAGCAGTACTTC. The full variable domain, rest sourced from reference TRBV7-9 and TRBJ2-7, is DTGVSQNPRHKITKRGQNVTFRCDPISEHNRLYWYRQTLGQGPEFLTYFQNEAQLEKSRLLSDRFSAERPKGSFSTLEIQRTEQGDSAMYLCASGPIWGTYEQYFGPGTRLTVT.

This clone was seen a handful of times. CDR3 sequence reads: CASSPPGVEKLFF. The CDR3 coding sequence is TGTGCCAGCTCACCACCCGGAGTTGAAAAACTGTTTTTT. The chain has TRBV18 and TRBJ1-4; D uncertain. The V end was cut by 0 bases, the J end by 7 bases, with 6 bases between. The CDR3 totals 13 residues. Per the germline V gene, CDR1 is KGHSH and CDR2 is LQKENI.

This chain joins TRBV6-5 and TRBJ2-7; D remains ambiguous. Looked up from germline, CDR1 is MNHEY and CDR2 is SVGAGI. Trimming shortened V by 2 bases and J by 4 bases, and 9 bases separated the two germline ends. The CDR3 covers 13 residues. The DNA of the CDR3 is TGTGCCAGCAGTTACGGAGTGGGTTACGAGCAGTACTTC. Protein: CASSYGVGYEQYF.

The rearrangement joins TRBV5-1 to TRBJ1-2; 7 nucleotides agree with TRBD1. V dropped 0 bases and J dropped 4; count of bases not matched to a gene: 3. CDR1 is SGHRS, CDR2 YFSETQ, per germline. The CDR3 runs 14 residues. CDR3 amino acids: CASSLGQGGYGYTF. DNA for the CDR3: TGCGCCAGCAGCTTGGGACAGGGTGGCTATGGCTACACCTTC.

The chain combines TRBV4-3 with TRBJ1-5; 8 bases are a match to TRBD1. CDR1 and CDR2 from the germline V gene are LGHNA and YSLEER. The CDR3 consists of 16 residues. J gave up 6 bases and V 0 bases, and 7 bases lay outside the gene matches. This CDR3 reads CASSQDLTGATQPQHF. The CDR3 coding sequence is TGCGCCAGCAGCCAAGACCTGACAGGGGCCACTCAGCCCCAGCATTTT.

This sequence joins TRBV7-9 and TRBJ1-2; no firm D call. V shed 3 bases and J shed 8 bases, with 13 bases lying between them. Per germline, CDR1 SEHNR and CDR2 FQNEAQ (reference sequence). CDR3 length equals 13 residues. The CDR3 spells CASSFGPSRGYTF. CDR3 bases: TGTGCCAGCAGCTTCGGGCCATCTCGCGGCTACACCTTC. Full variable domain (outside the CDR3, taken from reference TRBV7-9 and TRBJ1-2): DTGVSQNPRHKITKRGQNVTFRCDPISEHNRLYWYRQTLGQGPEFLTYFQNEAQLEKSRLLSDRFSAERPKGSFSTLEIQRTEQGDSAMYLCASSFGPSRGYTFGSGTRLTVV.

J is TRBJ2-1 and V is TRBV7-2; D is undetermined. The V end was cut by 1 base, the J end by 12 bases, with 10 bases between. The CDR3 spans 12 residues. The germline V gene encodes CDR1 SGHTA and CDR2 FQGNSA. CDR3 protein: CASSLVSSVQFF. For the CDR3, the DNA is TGTGCCAGCAGCTTAGTGTCTTCTGTGCAGTTCTTC.

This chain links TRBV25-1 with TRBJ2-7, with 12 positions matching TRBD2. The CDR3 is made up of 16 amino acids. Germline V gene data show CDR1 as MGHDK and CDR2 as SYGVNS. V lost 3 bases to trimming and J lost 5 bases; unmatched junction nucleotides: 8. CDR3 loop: CASSDIKTSGSDEQYF. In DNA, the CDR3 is TGTGCCAGCAGTGATATCAAGACTAGCGGGAGTGACGAGCAGTACTTC.